A single sample is the source of the 13 T cell receptor beta chains below, sequenced in a study of OX40 agonist ivuxolimab in advanced cancers. The repertoire was sequenced with immunoSEQ multiplex PCR; TCRdb's copy has only in-frame clones and lacks some. The sample gives about 80,000 clones, about 86% of which show up once; under 2.5% is in the top ten. The specimen was CD4+ or CD8+ T cells sorted from blood, collected in a trial of the OX40 agonist ivuxolimab. The receptor set was obtained from an adult with an advanced solid tumor such as melanoma, head and neck, liver or kidney cancer.

The rearrangement links TRBV18 to TRBJ1-1; 7 positions match TRBD1. Germline loops: CDR1 KGHSH, CDR2 LQKENI. V trimming: 6 bases; J trimming: 1 base; junction bases outside the gene matches: 11. This CDR3 has 16 residues. CDR3 sequence (DNA): TGTGCCAGCTCGCCGGGACAGCGGCGGGGGAACACTGAAGCTTTCTTT. Protein product: CASSPGQRRGNTEAFF.

The chain carries TRBV10-1 and TRBJ1-4, with D uncertain. Between the trimmed V and J ends, which lost 8 bases and 0 bases, there was a span of 13 bases. The germline gives CDR1 WNHNN, CDR2 SYGVQD (reference sequence). The length of the CDR3 is 15 residues. The CDR3 bases are TGCGCCAGCCGGGAGGACGGTGCAACTAATGAAAAACTGTTTTTT. Encoded protein: CASREDGATNEKLFF.

This rearrangement joins TRBV7-2 to TRBJ2-3; TRBD1 is a possible D gene (5 bases). Per the germline V gene, CDR1 is SGHTA and CDR2 is FQGNSA. Trimming took off 0 bases at V and 6 bases at J, with 16 bases between the two ends. The CDR3 totals 16 residues. CDR3 DNA sequence: TGTGCCAGCAGCTTAGCTCCCCGGATGTCAGGGGATACGCAGTATTTT. This encodes CASSLAPRMSGDTQYF.

Only one count was recorded for this clone. CDR3: CASSLGGESTYEQYF. CDR3 nucleotide sequence: TGTGCCAGCAGCTTGGGCGGGGAGTCCACCTACGAGCAGTACTTC. The chain has TRBV7-2 and TRBJ2-7, with D possibly matching TRBD2 (6 bases). CDR3 length: 15 amino acids. Per the germline V gene, CDR1 is SGHTA and CDR2 is FQGNSA. Trimming took off 3 bases at V and 2 bases at J, with 14 bases between the two ends.

Only one count was recorded for this clone. This chain connects TRBV6-6 to TRBJ2-7, with D perhaps assigned TRBD1 or TRBD2 (5 bases each). V was clipped by 4 bases and J by 4 bases, with 8 bases between them. CDR1 and CDR2 (germline): MNHNY, SVGAGI (reference sequence). CDR3 length equals 12 residues. The CDR3 coding sequence is TGTGCCAGCAGTTTAGGGGAGTACGAGCAGTACTTC. It translates to CASSLGEYEQYF.

The chain carries TRBV7-2 and TRBJ2-4; 7 positions match TRBD2. Losses at the gene ends were 5 bases for V and 3 bases for J; bases not matched to a gene: 7. The length of the CDR3 is 15 residues. Germline CDR1 and CDR2: SGHTA and FQGNSA. CDR3 nucleotides: TGTGCCAGCAGCCAATCTAGCGGAATCAAAAACATTCAGTACTTC. It specifies CASSQSSGIKNIQYF.

The V call is TRBV28, the J call TRBJ2-7; 7 bases match TRBD1. The J segment lost 9 bases and the V segment lost 6 bases, leaving 8 bases of the junction unmatched. This CDR3 is built from 12 residues. Germline V gene lookup returns CDR1 MDHEN and CDR2 SYDVKM. CDR3 residues: CASRGTAFRQYF. As DNA, the CDR3 is TGTGCCAGCAGAGGGACAGCTTTTCGGCAGTACTTC.

The chain carries TRBV5-1 and TRBJ2-1; 13 bases match TRBD2. The ends lost 0 bases at V and 7 bases at J; junction bases unmatched: 7. This CDR3 comprises 17 residues. Germline loops: CDR1 SGHRS, CDR2 YFSETQ. The CDR3 bases are TGCGCCAGCAGCTTGGTTTTGGGACTAGCGGGGAGTAATGAGCAGTTCTTC. Protein product: CASSLVLGLAGSNEQFF.

This clone occurred a few times. The rearrangement uses TRBV6-1 and TRBJ1-6; D might be TRBD1 (6 bases). From germline, CDR1 is MNHNS and CDR2 SASEGT. Trimming took 4 bases from V and 10 from J, leaving 14 bases between them. The CDR3 is 14 residues long. CDR3 residues: CASSGQVAVSPLHF. CDR3 sequence (DNA): TGTGCCAGCAGTGGACAGGTAGCCGTATCACCCCTCCACTTT.

This chain joins TRBV9 and TRBJ1-5, with 9 bases fitting TRBD1. J was trimmed by 7 bases and V by 0 bases; bases with no gene match: 8. The CDR3 spans 16 residues. Per germline, CDR1 SGDLS and CDR2 YYNGEE. The CDR3 DNA is TGTGCCAGCAGCGTAGGGACAGGGGAAGGTCCCCAGCCCCAGCATTTT. Translation: CASSVGTGEGPQPQHF.

The rearrangement links TRBV5-4 to TRBJ2-3, with D hard to call. The CDR3 consists of 14 residues. Germline V CDR1 and CDR2: SGHNT, YYREEE (reference sequence). V was cut by 0 bases and J by 1 base, with 6 bases left in between. DNA of the CDR3: TGTGCCAGCAGCTTGGCAGGTCGCACAGATACGCAGTATTTT. It translates to CASSLAGRTDTQYF.

The rearrangement joins TRBV18 to TRBJ1-2, with D perhaps matching TRBD1 (5 bases). CDR3 length: 14 residues. The germline gives CDR1 KGHSH, CDR2 LQKENI. The V end lost 1 base, the J end lost 6 bases, and 12 bases lay between the germline ends. CDR3 sequence reads: CASSPRSGMDGYTF. In DNA form, the CDR3 reads TGTGCCAGCTCACCACGGTCAGGGATGGATGGCTACACCTTC.

The V call is TRBV4-2, the J call TRBJ1-1; D ambiguous. The CDR3 runs to 14 residues. CDR1 LGHNA and CDR2 YNFKEQ come from the germline V gene. The V end was cut by 4 bases, the J end by 1 base, with 10 bases between. CDR3 bases: TGTGCCAGCAGCCCCGCGGAGTCGAACACTGAAGCTTTCTTT. This translates into CASSPAESNTEAFF.